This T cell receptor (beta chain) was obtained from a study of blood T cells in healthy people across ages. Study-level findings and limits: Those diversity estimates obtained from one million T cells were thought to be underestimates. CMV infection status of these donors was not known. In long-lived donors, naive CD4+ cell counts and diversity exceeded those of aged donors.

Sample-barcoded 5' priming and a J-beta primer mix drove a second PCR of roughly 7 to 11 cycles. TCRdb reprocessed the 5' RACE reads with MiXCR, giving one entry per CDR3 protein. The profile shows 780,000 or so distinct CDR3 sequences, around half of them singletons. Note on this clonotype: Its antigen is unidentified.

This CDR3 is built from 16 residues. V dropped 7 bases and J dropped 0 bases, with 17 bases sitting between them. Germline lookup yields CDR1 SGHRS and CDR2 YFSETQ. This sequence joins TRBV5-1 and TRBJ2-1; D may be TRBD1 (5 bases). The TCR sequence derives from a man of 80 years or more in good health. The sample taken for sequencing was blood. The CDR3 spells CASADLGASSYNEQFF. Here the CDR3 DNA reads TGCGCCAGCGCAGACTTAGGGGCGAGCTCCTACAATGAGCAGTTCTTC.